The 27 T cell receptor beta chains below come from one sample, sequenced in a study of blood T cell repertoires in COVID-19. Assay used: immunoSEQ multiplex PCR; TCRdb lists only in-frame clones, some missing. In the table there are tens of thousands of clones, approximately 83% of which are singletons. Sequenced sample: peripheral blood. The receptor source for this set is a woman of 80 years or more with acute or convalescent COVID-19.

V usage is TRBV4-1 and J usage is TRBJ2-7, with 11 bases that match TRBD2. The CDR3 is made up of 16 amino acids. V lost 3 bases, J lost 4 bases, and 8 bases stayed unmatched. Germline values: CDR1 MGHRA, CDR2 YSYEKL. CDR3 in amino acids: CASSQVTSGGPYEQYF. CDR3 nucleotide sequence: TGCGCCAGCAGCCAGGTCACTAGCGGGGGCCCTTACGAGCAGTACTTC.

V is TRBV10-3 and J is TRBJ1-2; tentatively, D is TRBD1 (6 bases). V was shortened by 3 bases and J by 6 bases, with 14 bases between the two germline ends. The CDR3 runs to 14 residues. From germline, CDR1 is ENHRY and CDR2 SYGVKD. This CDR3 reads CAISEGGARDGYTF. DNA for the CDR3: TGTGCCATCAGTGAAGGGGGGGCTCGAGATGGCTACACCTTC.

The chain joins TRBV5-1 to TRBJ2-7, with a possible D match to TRBD2 (6 bases). This CDR3 spans 15 amino acids. V was clipped by 0 bases and J by 6 bases, with 16 bases between them. The germline V gene encodes CDR1 SGHRS and CDR2 YFSETQ. In nucleotides, the CDR3 is TGCGCCAGCAGCTTGGCGGGGACTCAGGTGGGCGAGCAGTACTTC. Protein: CASSLAGTQVGEQYF.

This clone was counted only a few times. The chain recombines TRBV6-2 or TRBV6-3 with TRBJ2-3; D not resolved. The germline V gene has CDR1 MNHEY and CDR2 SVGEGT. The length of the CDR3 is 12 residues. Trimming took 6 bases from V and 4 from J, leaving 8 bases between them. This CDR3 is CASSPRADTQYF. The CDR3 DNA reads TGTGCCAGCAGCCCTCGGGCAGATACGCAGTATTTT.

The rearrangement uses TRBV5-1 and TRBJ2-5; 14 positions agree with TRBD2. Germline values: CDR1 SGHRS, CDR2 YFSETQ. V was clipped by 4 bases and J by 5 bases; unmatched bases: 4. The CDR3 has 15 amino acids. For the CDR3, the DNA is TGCGCCAGCAGCGCTGGGACTAGCGGGAGTGAGACCCAGTACTTC. Its protein product is CASSAGTSGSETQYF.

The chain is built from TRBV5-1 and TRBJ2-7, with 13 nucleotides matching TRBD2. CDR1 and CDR2 (germline): SGHRS, YFSETQ. The V and J ends lost 5 bases and 7 bases, in that order; junction bases with no gene match: 6. The CDR3 has 14 residues. The CDR3 DNA is TGCGCCAGCAGTAGGACTAGCGGGAGCGGTGAGCAGTACTTC. It codes for CASSRTSGSGEQYF.

This chain connects TRBV20-1 to TRBJ1-1; a possible D gene is TRBD1 (6 bases). Germline assignment: CDR1 DFQATT and CDR2 SNEGSKA (reference sequence). The CDR3 extends over 13 amino acids. Between the trimmed V and J ends, which lost 3 bases and 2 bases, there was a span of 10 bases. CDR3 in amino acids: CSASEGGNTEAFF. DNA of the CDR3: TGCAGTGCTAGTGAGGGGGGAAACACTGAAGCTTTCTTT.

This sequence joins TRBV4-2 and TRBJ2-3; D is unclear. V lost 1 base, J lost 5 bases, and 7 bases lay in between. This CDR3 spans 13 amino acids. The germline CDR1 and CDR2 sequences are LGHNA and YNFKEQ. The CDR3 DNA is TGTGCCAGCAGCCAAGGATCGGGAGATACGCAGTATTTT. It codes for CASSQGSGDTQYF.

This sequence joins TRBV19 and TRBJ1-5; D may be TRBD1 (6 bases). This CDR3 region has 14 residues. Germline assignment: CDR1 LNHDA and CDR2 SQIVND (reference sequence). Trimming pared 8 bases from V and 0 bases from J, leaving 11 bases between. The CDR3 region is CASGDRYSNQPQHF. For the CDR3, the DNA is TGTGCCAGTGGAGACAGGTATAGCAATCAGCCCCAGCATTTT.

V gene TRBV3-1 (or the pseudogene TRBV3-2) combines with J gene TRBJ2-5; maybe TRBD1 (5 bases). Germline V CDR1 and CDR2: LGHDT, YNNKEL (reference sequence). This CDR3 spans 15 amino acids. Trimming stripped 0 bases from V and 5 bases from J, with 13 bases between. The CDR3 nucleotides read TGTGCCAGCAGCCAAGATAGGATAAAGGGGGAGACCCAGTACTTC. Protein: CASSQDRIKGETQYF.

The chain is built from TRBV28 and TRBJ1-1, with TRBD1 identical over 8 bases. The CDR3 is 16 residues long. CDR1 MDHEN and CDR2 SYDVKM come from the germline V gene. The V gene end was trimmed by 4 bases and the J gene end by 7 bases; junction bases not matched to a gene: 14. The CDR3 is CASSSTGTGVAGEAFF. CDR3 nucleotide sequence: TGTGCCAGCAGTTCAACCGGGACAGGAGTAGCGGGTGAAGCTTTCTTT.

CDR3 in DNA: TGTGCCAGCAGCTTGAAGACAGGGCAAGAGACCCAGTACTTC. The encoded protein is CASSLKTGQETQYF. V and J are TRBV5-4 and TRBJ2-5; TRBD1 matches 7 bases. This CDR3 comprises 14 residues. V shed 1 base and J 2 bases; nucleotides not matched to a gene: 2. CDR1 is SGHNT and CDR2 is YYREEE in the germline V gene (reference sequence).

The J gene is TRBJ1-5, the V gene TRBV6-1, with 7 bases identical to TRBD1. CDR3 length equals 15 residues. J was trimmed by 4 bases and V by 5 bases; bases with no gene match: 8. Germline CDR1 and CDR2: MNHNS and SASEGT. The CDR3 DNA follows: TGTGCCAGCAGTTTTAGGACAGGAAGTAATCAGCCCCAGCATTTT. It codes for CASSFRTGSNQPQHF.

CDR3 sequence reads: CATSSLTSGSKNTGELFF. DNA for the CDR3: TGTGCCACCAGCAGTTTGACTAGCGGGAGTAAAAACACCGGGGAGCTGTTTTTT. V and J are TRBV15 and TRBJ2-2; TRBD2 agrees at 12 bases. This CDR3 contains 18 residues. V gave up 3 bases and J gave up 2 bases; unmatched junction bases: 7. Per germline, CDR1 LNHNV and CDR2 YYDKDF (reference sequence).

The J gene is TRBJ2-5, the V gene TRBV19; 8 nucleotides line up with TRBD2. Trimming at V came to 4 bases and at J to 5 bases, leaving 6 bases not matched to a gene. CDR3 length: 14 amino acids. Per the germline V gene, CDR1 is LNHDA and CDR2 is SQIVND (reference sequence). DNA for the CDR3: TGTGCCAGTAGTACCCGGGGGGGTTGGGAGACCCAGTACTTC. Translated: CASSTRGGWETQYF.

This clone came up once. The chain uses TRBV6-2 or TRBV6-3 and TRBJ2-1, with 12 bases fitting TRBD2. V was clipped by 5 bases and J by 9 bases; unmatched bases: 5. Looked up from germline, CDR1 is MNHEY and CDR2 is SVGEGT. The CDR3 length is 14 residues. This chain's CDR3 is CASSRGLAGSEQFF. DNA of the CDR3: TGTGCCAGCAGTCGAGGACTAGCGGGATCTGAGCAGTTCTTC.

The chain uses TRBV7-9 and TRBJ1-1; D remains ambiguous. The CDR3 has 13 amino acids. Deletions cut 1 base from V and 3 bases from J, with 6 bases between. The germline gives CDR1 SEHNR, CDR2 FQNEAQ (reference sequence). CDR3 residues: CASSLGGDTEAFF. For the CDR3, the DNA is TGTGCCAGCAGCTTAGGGGGAGACACTGAAGCTTTCTTT.

The genes are TRBV10-2 and TRBJ2-3; weak D call: TRBD2 (5 bases). Deletions cut 10 bases from V and 4 bases from J, with 21 bases between. The CDR3 sequence is 15 residues long. Germline CDR1 WSHSY, CDR2 SAAADI. CDR3 coding DNA: TGCGCCACGTGTGAAAGATCGGCCGGGGCAGATACGCAGTATTTT. It is translated as CATCERSAGADTQYF.

The chain employs TRBV19 and TRBJ1-1; 8 nucleotides agree with TRBD1. CDR3 length: 15 residues. The V and J ends lost 2 bases and 1 base, in that order; junction bases with no gene match: 3. Germline V gene data show CDR1 as LNHDA and CDR2 as SQIVND (reference sequence). CDR3 DNA: TGTGCCAGTAGTATAAGGGACAGGCAGAACACTGAAGCTTTCTTT. It is translated as CASSIRDRQNTEAFF. The whole variable domain, filled in from reference TRBV19 and TRBJ1-1, reads DGGITQSPKYLFRKEGQNVTLSCEQNLNHDAMYWYRQDPGQGLRLIYYSQIVNDFQKGDIAEGYSVSREKKESFPLTVTSAQKNPTAFYLCASSIRDRQNTEAFFGQGTRLTVV.

The chain joins TRBV6-6 to TRBJ2-2; no definite D call. Germline lookup yields CDR1 MNHNY and CDR2 SVGAGI (reference sequence). The CDR3 is 10 amino acids. Trimming pared 8 bases from V and 6 bases from J, leaving 4 bases between. Here the CDR3 reads CASRSGELFF. The CDR3, as DNA: TGTGCCAGCCGGTCCGGGGAGCTGTTTTTT.

The J gene is TRBJ2-1, the V gene TRBV9; D remains unclear. Germline V gives CDR1 SGDLS, CDR2 YYNGEE. V was shortened by 3 bases and J by 6 bases, with 7 bases between the two germline ends. The CDR3 length is 12 residues. As DNA, the CDR3 is TGTGCCAGCAGCGCCCTCGGCAATGAGCAGTTCTTC. It codes for CASSALGNEQFF.

V is TRBV20-1 and J is TRBJ2-1; D is possibly TRBD1 (5 bases). V shed 8 bases and J shed 7 bases, with 12 bases lying between them. This CDR3 is 11 amino acids long. The germline V gene has CDR1 DFQATT and CDR2 SNEGSKA (reference sequence). The CDR3 bases are TGCAGTCAAGACAGTACGAATGAGCAGTTCTTC. Amino acid sequence: CSQDSTNEQFF.

This chain links TRBV5-1 with TRBJ2-5; 7 nucleotides align to TRBD1. Trimming cost V 2 bases and J 3 bases; bases outside gene matches: 4. The length of the CDR3 is 14 residues. Germline V gene lookup returns CDR1 SGHRS and CDR2 YFSETQ. The CDR3 here is CASSLSGTEETQYF. DNA of the CDR3: TGCGCCAGCAGCTTATCCGGGACAGAAGAGACCCAGTACTTC.

The rearrangement joins TRBV7-2 to TRBJ1-1; D gene uncertain. Germline V gives CDR1 SGHTA, CDR2 FQGNSA. CDR3 length: 14 residues. Trimming took 4 bases from V and 7 from J, leaving 16 bases between them. The CDR3: CASSSGLLTLEAFF. CDR3 sequence (DNA): TGTGCCAGCAGCTCCGGACTGCTGACCCTTGAAGCTTTCTTT.

The chain has TRBV3-1 (or the pseudogene TRBV3-2) and TRBJ2-5; D is perhaps TRBD2 (6 bases). This CDR3 has 18 amino acids. Trimming removed 4 bases from V and 2 bases from J, with 23 bases in between. Germline CDR1 and CDR2: LGHDT and YNNKEL (reference sequence). In DNA form, the CDR3 reads TGTGCCAGCAGCCGCCAAGGGGTCGGCGGGGTGGGACAAGAGACCCAGTACTTC. Protein: CASSRQGVGGVGQETQYF.

This rearrangement joins TRBV28 to TRBJ2-3; possibly TRBD2 for D (6 bases). Germline V CDR1 and CDR2: MDHEN, SYDVKM. The CDR3 has 12 amino acids. The CDR3 DNA follows: TGTTCTTTCGGGAGTAGCACAGATACGCAGTATTTT. This gives the protein CSFGSSTDTQYF.

V gene TRBV3-1 (or the pseudogene TRBV3-2) combines with J gene TRBJ1-1; perhaps TRBD1 as D (5 bases). CDR1 and CDR2 (germline): LGHDT, YNNKEL (reference sequence). The CDR3 is made up of 14 amino acids. Trimming cost V 1 base and J 3 bases, with 9 bases left between them. The CDR3, as DNA: TGTGCCAGCAGCCAAGGTGGGGGGGACACTGAAGCTTTCTTT. This sequence encodes CASSQGGGDTEAFF.